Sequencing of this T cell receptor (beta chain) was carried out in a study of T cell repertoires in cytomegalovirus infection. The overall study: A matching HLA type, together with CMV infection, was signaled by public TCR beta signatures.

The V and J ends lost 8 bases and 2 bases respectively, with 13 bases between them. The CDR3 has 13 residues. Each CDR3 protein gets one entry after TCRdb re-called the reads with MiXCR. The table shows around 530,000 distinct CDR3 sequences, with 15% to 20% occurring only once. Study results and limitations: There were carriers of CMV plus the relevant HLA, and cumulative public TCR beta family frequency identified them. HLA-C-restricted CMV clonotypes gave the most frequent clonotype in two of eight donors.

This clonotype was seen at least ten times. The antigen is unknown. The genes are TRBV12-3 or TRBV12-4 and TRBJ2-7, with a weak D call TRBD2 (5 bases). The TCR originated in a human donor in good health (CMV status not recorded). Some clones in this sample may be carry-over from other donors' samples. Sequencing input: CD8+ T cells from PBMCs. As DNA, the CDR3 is TGTGCCAGCTCCTCGGGGTCTCCCTACGAGCAGTACTTC. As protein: CASSSGSPYEQYF.